The 5 T cell receptor beta chains below come from one sample, sequenced in a study of OX40 agonist ivuxolimab in advanced cancers. The library came from the immunoSEQ multiplex PCR assay. TCRdb took over this immuneACCESS table, retaining in-frame rearrangements with V and J assigned. Such tables are incomplete; in checked studies, under half of the missing clones stem from an unresolved V gene, and the remainder is unexplained. Here the sample has tens of thousands of clones; 92% occur a single time. In total, the top ten clones hold over 0.55% of the sample. This specimen was CD4+ or CD8+ T cells sorted from blood, taken in a trial of the OX40 agonist ivuxolimab. Every receptor here comes from an adult with an advanced solid tumor such as melanoma, head and neck, liver or kidney cancer.

This clone was detected only a few times. The chain is built from TRBV19 and TRBJ2-2; D unresolved. Between the trimmed V and J ends, which lost 5 bases and 6 bases, there was a span of 13 bases. The CDR3 spans 14 residues. Per the germline V gene, CDR1 is LNHDA and CDR2 is SQIVND (reference sequence). The CDR3: CASSLLPAPGELFF. The DNA for the CDR3 is TGTGCCAGTAGTCTCCTCCCGGCCCCCGGGGAGCTGTTTTTT. The complete variable domain, with remaining parts taken from reference TRBV19 and TRBJ2-2, reads DGGITQSPKYLFRKEGQNVTLSCEQNLNHDAMYWYRQDPGQGLRLIYYSQIVNDFQKGDIAEGYSVSREKKESFPLTVTSAQKNPTAFYLCASSLLPAPGELFFGEGSRLTVL.

V usage is TRBV9 and J usage is TRBJ2-5; D ambiguous. The CDR3 is 13 amino acids. Trimming left V 3 bases short and J 5 bases short, with 11 bases between. The germline V gene encodes CDR1 SGDLS and CDR2 YYNGEE. The CDR3 loop reads CASSAPQRETQYF. CDR3 nucleotide sequence: TGTGCCAGCAGCGCCCCACAGAGGGAGACCCAGTACTTC.

This chain links TRBV9 with TRBJ2-5; TRBD2 might be the D (5 bases). This CDR3 is built from 16 residues. Trimming took off 3 bases at V and 6 bases at J, with 21 bases between the two ends. CDR1 is SGDLS, CDR2 YYNGEE, per germline. Here the CDR3 DNA reads TGTGCCAGCAGCGGTCGCCGGGATCCTAAAGAAAAGACCCAGTACTTC. This encodes CASSGRRDPKEKTQYF.

The J gene is TRBJ1-1, the V gene TRBV18; D is ambiguous. Deletions cut 3 bases from V and 3 bases from J, with 14 bases between. Germline loops: CDR1 KGHSH, CDR2 LQKENI. The CDR3 runs to 15 residues. The CDR3 sequence: CASSPRSSQDTEAFF. For the CDR3, the DNA is TGTGCCAGCTCACCCCGGAGCTCTCAGGACACTGAAGCTTTCTTT.

The V gene is TRBV5-1, the J gene TRBJ1-4, with D tentatively TRBD1 (5 bases). Trimming shortened V by 4 bases and J by 0 bases, and 10 bases separated the two germline ends. Germline lookup yields CDR1 SGHRS and CDR2 YFSETQ. CDR3 length equals 15 residues. The CDR3 reads CASSALGATNEKLFF. The CDR3 DNA follows: TGCGCCAGCAGCGCATTGGGGGCAACTAATGAAAAACTGTTTTTT.